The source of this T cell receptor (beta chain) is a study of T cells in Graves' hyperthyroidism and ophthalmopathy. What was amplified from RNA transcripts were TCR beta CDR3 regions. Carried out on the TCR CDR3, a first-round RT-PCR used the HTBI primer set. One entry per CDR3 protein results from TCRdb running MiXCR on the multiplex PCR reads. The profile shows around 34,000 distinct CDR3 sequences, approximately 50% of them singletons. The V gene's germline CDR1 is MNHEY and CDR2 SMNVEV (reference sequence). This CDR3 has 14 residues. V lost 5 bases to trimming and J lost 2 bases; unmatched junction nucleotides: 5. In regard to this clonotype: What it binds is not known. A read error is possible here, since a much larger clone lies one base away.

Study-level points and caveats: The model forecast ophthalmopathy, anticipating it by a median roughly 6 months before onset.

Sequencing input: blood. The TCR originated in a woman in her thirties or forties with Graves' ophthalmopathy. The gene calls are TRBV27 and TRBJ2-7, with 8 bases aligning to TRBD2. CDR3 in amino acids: CASSIAGSAYEQYF. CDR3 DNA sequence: TGTGCCAGCAGTATAGCGGGGAGCGCCTACGAGCAGTACTTC.